This T cell receptor beta chain was captured by sequencing in a study of vaccination and CD4 T cells after COVID-19. An Oncomine TCR Beta short-read assay was used to sequence the DNA from cultured CD4+ T cells. MiXCR was run by TCRdb on the PCR reads, yielding one entry per CDR3 protein. This sample yields fewer than 5,000 distinct CDR3 sequences, of which roughly three quarters are seen a single time; approximately 47% belongs to the top ten. As for treatment: approximately 11-day PBMC culture with coronavirus spike peptide pools or control peptides (ViraFEST assay). Concerning this clonotype itself: Its antigen remains unknown.

Sequencing was done on a sample of CD4+ T cells from blood, cultured in vitro. This receptor was identified in a human donor who had recovered from COVID-19.

The CDR3: CASSLQGPSIYF. The DNA for the CDR3 is TGTGCCAGCAGCTTGCAGGGGCCCTCCATATATTTT. The J gene is TRBJ1-3, the V gene TRBV7-9; tentative D call: TRBD1 (6 bases). Looked up from germline, CDR1 is SEHNR and CDR2 is FQNEAQ (reference sequence). CDR3 length: 12 residues. Trimming shortened V by 3 bases and J by 11 bases, and 11 bases separated the two germline ends.